A selection of T cell receptor beta chains follows, all from one sample in a study of blood T cell repertoires in COVID-19. Sequencing used immunoSEQ multiplex PCR; TCRdb keeps in-frame clones, though not all of them. The table has approximately 51,000 clones, roughly 91% seen once. What was sequenced was peripheral blood. The source of these receptors is a man aged 50 to 59 with active COVID-19. Both conserved end residues are part of each CDR3. Fields, in order: CDR3 DNA, CDR3 protein, V gene, J gene, clone size, D gene. D genes are given only for firm matches. The size of a clone is reported for some rows only, either as once, few or many, or as a class for expanded clones.

TGTGCCAGTAGTATCGGCAGGGGCTACGAGCAGTACTTC	CASSIGRGYEQYF	TRBV19	TRBJ2-7	once	NA
TGTGCCAGTACCCCGCGGAACACTGAAGCTTTCTTT	CASTPRNTEAFF	TRBV19	TRBJ1-1	NA	NA
TGTGCCAGTAGTAGTCGACAGGGGCCTCTCTATGGCTACACCTTC	CASSSRQGPLYGYTF	TRBV19	TRBJ1-2	NA	TRBD1
TGTGCCAGCAGTTCAAGACATCCTCATTCACCCCTCCACTTT	CASSSRHPHSPLHF	TRBV6-6	TRBJ1-6	NA	NA
TGTGCCAGCAGCTTTGGCTTCACAGATACGCAGTATTTT	CASSFGFTDTQYF	TRBV7-8	TRBJ2-3	NA	NA
TGCAGTGCGGCTGGCTACACCTTC	CSAAGYTF	TRBV20-1	TRBJ1-2	once	NA
TGTGCCAGCTCACCTCAGTTTACGAACACTGAAGCTTTCTTT	CASSPQFTNTEAFF	TRBV18	TRBJ1-1	NA	NA
TGTGCCGGCTCAGGGGGCGTCAGGGAAAAACTGTTTTTT	CAGSGGVREKLFF	TRBV2	TRBJ1-4	NA	TRBD1
TGTGCCAGCAGTTACTCCGGGACAGGGGACTACGAGCAGTACTTC	CASSYSGTGDYEQYF	TRBV6-2/TRBV6-3	TRBJ2-7	NA	TRBD1
TGCACCAGCAGCTTGGGGGACAGGACGAACTATGGCTACACCTTC	CTSSLGDRTNYGYTF	TRBV5-1	TRBJ1-2	NA	TRBD1
TGTGCCATCAGACCCCCGGGGAGGGGCTACCACAGCACAGATACGCAGTATTTT	CAIRPPGRGYHSTDTQYF	TRBV10-3	TRBJ2-3	NA	TRBD2
TGTGCCAGCAGCCCCTGGGCTGGTTGGGACCAAGAGACCCAGTACTTC	CASSPWAGWDQETQYF	TRBV11-2	TRBJ2-5	once	NA
TGCGCCAGCAGGCAGGGGGATGAGGGCTACACCTTC	CASRQGDEGYTF	TRBV10-2	TRBJ1-2	NA	TRBD1
TGTGCCAGAAGACTCGGGGGGACTGAAGCTTTCTTT	CARRLGGTEAFF	TRBV5-3	TRBJ1-1	NA	NA
TGTGCTAGTGGTTTGGGAGACAGGGGCCAGCCCCAGCATTTT	CASGLGDRGQPQHF	TRBV12-5	TRBJ1-5	NA	TRBD1
TGTGCCAGAGATCTACAGGGGAGCTCCTACAATGAGCAGTTCTTC	CARDLQGSSYNEQFF	TRBV2	TRBJ2-1	NA	TRBD1
TGCGCCAGCAGCAATTATCAGGATGGCTACACCTTC	CASSNYQDGYTF	TRBV5-1	TRBJ1-2	once	NA
TGTGCCAGCACATTCAGGGGGGCGGCCGGGGAGCTGTTTTTT	CASTFRGAAGELFF	TRBV2	TRBJ2-2	NA	NA
TGCAGCGTTGATTTCGGGGGGAGGACCCAGTACTTC	CSVDFGGRTQYF	TRBV29-1	TRBJ2-5	NA	TRBD2
TGTGCCAGCAGCTTACAGGAGAACACTGAAGCTTTCTTT	CASSLQENTEAFF	TRBV7-2	TRBJ1-1	NA	NA
TGTGCCAGCAGCCCTCCCCCCGGGGAGCTGTTTTTT	CASSPPPGELFF	TRBV7-2	TRBJ2-2	NA	NA
TGTGCCAGCAGCTACGGACAGGCGCTCTATGGCTACACCTTC	CASSYGQALYGYTF	TRBV13	TRBJ1-2	NA	TRBD1
TGTGCCAGTAGTATAGGCCGACTAGCGGGGGACAATGAGCAGTTCTTC	CASSIGRLAGDNEQFF	TRBV19	TRBJ2-1	few	TRBD2
TGTGCCAGCAGTGAAGTGGCAGGGGACGAAAAACTGTTTTTT	CASSEVAGDEKLFF	TRBV6-1	TRBJ1-4	NA	NA
TGTGCCACCAGCAGAGATCGGACAGCGAACACTGAAGCTTTCTTT	CATSRDRTANTEAFF	TRBV15	TRBJ1-1	once	NA
TGTGCCAGCAAACCGGGACAGGGCGATTCACCCCTCCACTTT	CASKPGQGDSPLHF	TRBV6-4	TRBJ1-6	NA	TRBD1
TGTGCCAGCAGCCGAACAGGGGACACCGGGGAGCTGTTTTTT	CASSRTGDTGELFF	TRBV7-9	TRBJ2-2	NA	TRBD1
TGTGCCAGCTCCGGGACAACAAATGAAAAACTGTTTTTT	CASSGTTNEKLFF	TRBV27	TRBJ1-4	NA	NA